These T cell receptor beta chains were read from a single sample in a study of Ad26.COV2.S vaccination and SARS-CoV-2 variants. Data came from immunoSEQ multiplex PCR; TCRdb stores just in-frame clones and leaves some out. This repertoire shows about 680,000 clones, about 90% found once; its top ten account for roughly 1.5%. The material was peripheral blood, obtained in a trial of Ad26.COV2.S vaccine versus placebo. Receptor source: a person between 18 and 65 years old who received the Ad26.COV2.S COVID-19 vaccine or a placebo. The CDR3 runs from the conserved cysteine through the conserved F or W. The D gene is left open where the match is weak. Expanded clones get a size class; other rows say once, few or many, or leave the size out.

D: TRBD2; size: .; J: TRBJ2-7; V: TRBV4-1; CDR3: CASSQTLAGVSYEQYF; DNA: TGCGCCAGCAGCCAGACTCTAGCGGGGGTATCCTACGAGCAGTACTTC
D: .; size: .; J: TRBJ1-2; V: TRBV12-3/TRBV12-4; CDR3: CATRDGYGYTF; DNA: TGTGCCACCCGGGACGGTTATGGCTACACCTTC
D: .; size: .; J: TRBJ1-4; V: TRBV20-1; CDR3: CSARRGEKLFF; DNA: TGCAGTGCTAGGAGGGGTGAAAAACTGTTTTTT
D: .; size: .; J: TRBJ1-1; V: TRBV6-6; CDR3: CASSHIRGNTEAFF; DNA: TGTGCCAGCAGTCATATCAGGGGGAACACTGAAGCTTTCTTT
D: .; size: .; J: TRBJ1-2; V: TRBV5-1; CDR3: CASRASQTMANYGYTF; DNA: TGCGCCAGCCGAGCTTCCCAGACAATGGCTAACTATGGCTACACCTTC
D: .; size: .; J: TRBJ2-5; V: TRBV20-1; CDR3: CSARAPTQYF; DNA: TGCAGTGCTAGAGCCCCGACCCAGTACTTC
D: .; size: .; J: TRBJ2-2; V: TRBV11-2; CDR3: CASSLRQPWNTGELFF; DNA: TGTGCCAGCAGCCTGAGACAGCCCTGGAACACCGGGGAGCTGTTTTTT
D: .; size: once; J: TRBJ2-3; V: TRBV19; CDR3: CASSIDPGTDTQYF; DNA: TGTGCCAGTAGTATAGACCCGGGGACAGATACGCAGTATTTT
D: .; size: .; J: TRBJ1-2; V: TRBV30; CDR3: CAWSKNGRHYGYTF; DNA: TGTGCCTGGAGTAAAAATGGGCGGCACTATGGCTACACCTTC
D: TRBD1; size: .; J: TRBJ1-1; V: TRBV6-2/TRBV6-3; CDR3: CASSTYGTANTEAFF; DNA: TGTGCCAGCAGTACTTACGGGACAGCGAACACTGAAGCTTTCTTT
D: TRBD2; size: .; J: TRBJ2-5; V: TRBV5-4; CDR3: CASSTPTSGETQYF; DNA: TGTGCCAGCAGCACCCCGACTAGCGGGGAGACCCAGTACTTC
D: TRBD1; size: .; J: TRBJ2-1; V: TRBV29-1; CDR3: CSATGQGVYEQFF; DNA: TGCAGCGCTACGGGACAGGGGGTCTATGAGCAGTTCTTC
D: .; size: .; J: TRBJ2-1; V: TRBV6-5; CDR3: CASKEGSFQQFF; DNA: TGTGCCAGCAAAGAAGGGTCGTTTCAGCAGTTCTTC
D: .; size: .; J: TRBJ2-3; V: TRBV29-1; CDR3: CSVISGWVAPTQYF; DNA: TGCAGCGTCATATCGGGCTGGGTCGCTCCTACGCAGTATTTT
D: .; size: .; J: TRBJ2-7; V: TRBV7-2; CDR3: CASSLTGARLDYEQYF; DNA: TGTGCCAGCAGCTTAACGGGTGCCAGGCTGGACTACGAGCAGTACTTC
D: .; size: .; J: TRBJ2-3; V: TRBV11-3; CDR3: CASSFGGASTDTQYF; DNA: TGTGCCAGCAGCTTTGGGGGGGCTAGCACAGATACGCAGTATTTT
D: .; size: .; J: TRBJ2-5; V: TRBV6-2/TRBV6-3; CDR3: CASSLSLNRETQYF; DNA: TGTGCCAGCAGCCTCTCCCTAAACCGGGAGACCCAGTACTTC
D: .; size: once; J: TRBJ2-1; V: TRBV7-9; CDR3: CASSLKGFRGGSYNEQFF; DNA: TGTGCCAGCAGCTTAAAGGGCTTCAGGGGGGGTTCTTACAATGAGCAGTTCTTC
D: .; size: .; J: TRBJ1-2; V: TRBV18; CDR3: CASSPPPQEGYGYTF; DNA: TGTGCCAGCTCACCACCCCCCCAGGAGGGCTATGGCTACACCTTC
D: .; size: .; J: TRBJ2-7; V: TRBV7-8; CDR3: CASSLVAGTSEQYF; DNA: TGTGCCAGCAGCTTAGTGGCGGGGACTTCCGAGCAGTACTTC
D: TRBD2; size: once; J: TRBJ2-2; V: TRBV6-5; CDR3: CASSPGGNTGELFF; DNA: TGTGCCAGCAGCCCGGGGGGGAACACCGGGGAGCTGTTTTTT
D: TRBD2; size: .; J: TRBJ2-7; V: TRBV13; CDR3: CASSLEASGEYEQYF; DNA: TGTGCCAGCAGCTTAGAGGCTAGCGGGGAGTACGAGCAGTACTTC
D: .; size: .; J: TRBJ2-5; V: TRBV7-3; CDR3: CASSLGRQETQYF; DNA: TGTGCCAGCAGCTTGGGGAGACAAGAGACCCAGTACTTC
D: TRBD2; size: .; J: TRBJ2-3; V: TRBV2; CDR3: CASSEGEAGFMTDTQYF; DNA: TGTGCCAGCAGTGAAGGGGAAGCGGGATTCATGACAGATACGCAGTATTTT
D: .; size: .; J: TRBJ1-2; V: TRBV7-8; CDR3: CASSPLAGTRNNYGYTF; DNA: TGTGCCAGCAGCCCTCTAGCCGGGACAAGAAACAACTATGGCTACACCTTC
D: TRBD2; size: .; J: TRBJ2-7; V: TRBV7-6; CDR3: CASSFSSGPYYEQYF; DNA: TGTGCCAGCAGCTTCTCTAGCGGTCCTTACTACGAGCAGTACTTC
D: .; size: .; J: TRBJ2-2; V: TRBV6-6; CDR3: CASRPTPGAGELFF; DNA: TGTGCCAGCAGACCGACTCCAGGGGCCGGGGAGCTGTTTTTT
D: .; size: .; J: TRBJ2-3; V: TRBV7-2; CDR3: CASSRLPDTQYF; DNA: TGTGCCAGCAGCCGGCTACCGGATACGCAGTATTTT
D: .; size: .; J: TRBJ2-5; V: TRBV18; CDR3: CASSRNTGTQETQYF; DNA: TGTGCCAGCTCGCGCAATACAGGGACCCAAGAGACCCAGTACTTC
D: .; size: .; J: TRBJ2-5; V: TRBV7-2; CDR3: CASSLGPQETQYF; DNA: TGTGCCAGCAGCTTAGGGCCACAAGAGACCCAGTACTTC
D: TRBD1; size: .; J: TRBJ2-2; V: TRBV6-5; CDR3: CASRRDRDTGELFF; DNA: TGTGCCAGCAGGCGGGACAGGGACACCGGGGAGCTGTTTTTT
D: TRBD1; size: .; J: TRBJ2-7; V: TRBV4-2; CDR3: CASSQDPAGGVLYEQYF; DNA: TGTGCCAGCAGCCAAGACCCCGCAGGGGGCGTCCTGTACGAGCAGTACTTC
D: .; size: .; J: TRBJ2-1; V: TRBV24-1; CDR3: CATSDPGKNEQFF; DNA: TGTGCCACCAGTGACCCCGGTAAGAATGAGCAGTTCTTC
D: .; size: few; J: TRBJ1-4; V: TRBV6-2/TRBV6-3; CDR3: CASSNSRVLGEKLFF; DNA: TGTGCCAGCAGCAACTCCAGGGTACTGGGGGAAAAACTGTTTTTT
D: .; size: .; J: TRBJ2-1; V: TRBV7-2; CDR3: CACSGSGYNEQFF; DNA: TGTGCCTGTTCAGGGTCAGGATACAATGAGCAGTTCTTC
D: .; size: .; J: TRBJ2-2; V: TRBV7-3; CDR3: CASSKGDTGELFF; DNA: TGTGCCAGCAGCAAAGGGGACACCGGGGAGCTGTTTTTT
D: TRBD2; size: .; J: TRBJ2-3; V: TRBV6-2/TRBV6-3; CDR3: CASSYSISGGLTDTQYF; DNA: TGTGCCAGCAGTTACTCGATTAGCGGGGGCCTCACAGATACGCAGTATTTT
D: .; size: .; J: TRBJ1-1; V: TRBV29-1; CDR3: CSVAQRGGTEAFF; DNA: TGCAGCGTTGCCCAACGGGGGGGGACTGAAGCTTTCTTT
D: TRBD2; size: .; J: TRBJ2-5; V: TRBV30; CDR3: CAWRASGRGETQYF; DNA: TGTGCCTGGAGAGCCAGCGGGAGAGGTGAGACCCAGTACTTC
D: .; size: .; J: TRBJ1-1; V: TRBV7-2; CDR3: CASSLVREGAEAFF; DNA: TGTGCCAGCAGCTTAGTACGGGAGGGTGCTGAAGCTTTCTTT
D: .; size: .; J: TRBJ2-7; V: TRBV11-2; CDR3: CASSLGRTYEQYF; DNA: TGTGCCAGCAGCTTAGGCAGGACCTACGAGCAGTACTTC
D: TRBD1; size: .; J: TRBJ2-7; V: TRBV6-5; CDR3: CASSPYRGRIVEQYF; DNA: TGTGCCAGCAGTCCCTACAGGGGGCGCATAGTCGAGCAGTACTTC
D: .; size: .; J: TRBJ2-5; V: TRBV7-9; CDR3: CASSLSFETQYF; DNA: TGTGCCAGCAGCTTGTCCTTCGAGACCCAGTACTTC
D: .; size: once; J: TRBJ2-7; V: TRBV9; CDR3: CASSVEGHGYEQYF; DNA: TGTGCCAGCAGCGTAGAGGGGCACGGCTACGAGCAGTACTTC
D: TRBD1; size: .; J: TRBJ2-2; V: TRBV11-2; CDR3: CASSFSGQGAVGELFF; DNA: TGTGCCAGCAGCTTCTCGGGACAGGGGGCGGTCGGGGAGCTGTTTTTT
D: .; size: once; J: TRBJ1-2; V: TRBV10-3; CDR3: CAIATGTSYGYTF; DNA: TGTGCCATCGCAACCGGGACGTCTTATGGCTACACCTTC